This T cell receptor (gamma chain) was documented in a study of gamma-delta chains in newborns, infants, children. Study-wide context: Innate gammadelta T cells reportedly expand polyclonally right after birth, driven by microbial exposure, per the title.

This clone occurred a few times. Unmatched junction bases numbered 14, after V lost 3 bases and J lost 9 bases. The length of the CDR3 is 18 residues. CDR1 and CDR2 from the germline V gene are GITISATS and ISYDGTV (reference sequence). TCRdb re-called the reads using CATT. The sample carries approximately 1,000 gamma-chain clones, about 1.9% recorded once. The source material was blood. This TCR was sampled from a child who was a newborn, infant or young child, either healthy, febrile or measles-vaccinated (not recorded which). The chain links TRGV9 to TRGJP. The DNA of the CDR3 is TGTGCCTTGTGGGAGTCCCCGTCACCTGGGTTGGGCAAAAAAATCAAGGTATTT. Translating gives CALWESPSPGLGKKIKVF.